This T cell receptor (beta chain) comes out of a study of T cell responses to AZD1222 COVID-19 vaccine. Profiling relied on immunoSEQ multiplex PCR, and the TCRdb table lists in-frame clones only, not all of them. The sample has 150,000 or so clones, approximately 90% seen once. Germline V lookup: CDR1 LNHDA, CDR2 SQIVND (reference sequence). The V and J ends lost 0 bases and 4 bases, in that order; junction bases with no gene match: 6. The CDR3 is 17 residues long. The V call is TRBV19, the J call TRBJ2-1, with 10 bases that match TRBD2. This receptor was obtained from an adult in good health. Sequences were derived from peripheral blood, sampled on day 0 of MenACWY control vaccination. CDR3 DNA sequence: TGTGCCAGTAGTATAGATCCTAGCGGGGGAGTATACAATGAGCAGTTCTTC. Translation: CASSIDPSGGVYNEQFF.